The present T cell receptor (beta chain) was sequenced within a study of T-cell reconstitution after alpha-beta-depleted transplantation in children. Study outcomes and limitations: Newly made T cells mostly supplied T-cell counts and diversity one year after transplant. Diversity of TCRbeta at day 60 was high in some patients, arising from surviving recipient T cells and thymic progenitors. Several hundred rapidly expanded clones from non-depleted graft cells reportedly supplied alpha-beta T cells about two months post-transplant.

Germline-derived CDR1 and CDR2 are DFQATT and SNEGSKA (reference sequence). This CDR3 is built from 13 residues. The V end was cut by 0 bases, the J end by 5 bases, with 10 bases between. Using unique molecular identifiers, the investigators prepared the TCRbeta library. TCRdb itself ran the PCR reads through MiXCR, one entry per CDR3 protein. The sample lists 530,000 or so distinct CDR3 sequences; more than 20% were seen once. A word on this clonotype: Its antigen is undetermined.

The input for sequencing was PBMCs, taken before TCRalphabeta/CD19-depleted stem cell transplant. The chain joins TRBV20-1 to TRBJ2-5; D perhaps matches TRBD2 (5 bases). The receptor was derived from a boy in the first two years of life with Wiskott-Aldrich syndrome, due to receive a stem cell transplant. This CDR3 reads CSARDRGSETQYF. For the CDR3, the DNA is TGCAGTGCTAGAGACCGAGGGAGCGAGACCCAGTACTTC.